This T cell receptor (beta chain) appears in the sequencing data of a study of T cell repertoires in aging, cancer and after chemotherapy. Whole-study context: Donors were grouped into six age bands spanning 30 or younger through 70 or older.

On this clonotype itself: The antigen remains unidentified.

Multiplex touch-down PCR with TRB-A/B primers amplified rearranged V-D-J TRB sequences. Each CDR3 protein is one row after TCRdb ran MiXCR on the multiplex PCR reads. The sample has under 2,500 distinct CDR3 sequences; approximately 19% are singletons. Peripheral blood genomic DNA, not sorted cells or RNA, was the template. Findings and limits, study-wide: Healthy donors lost TCR diversity with age mainly through richness, cancer patients through richness and evenness. Age-matched healthy donors had significantly more diverse, less clonal blood TCR repertoires than untreated cancer patients.

Germline assignment: CDR1 SNHLY and CDR2 FYNNEI. J lost 0 bases, V lost 7 bases, and 4 bases had no gene match. This CDR3 contains 14 residues. Sequenced: blood. V is TRBV2 and J is TRBJ1-2; TRBD1 matches 8 bases. The sequence derives from a human donor with a solid tumor. CDR3 region: CASTYRGANYGYTF. The CDR3 nucleotides read TGTGCCAGCACCTACAGGGGGGCTAACTATGGCTACACCTTC.